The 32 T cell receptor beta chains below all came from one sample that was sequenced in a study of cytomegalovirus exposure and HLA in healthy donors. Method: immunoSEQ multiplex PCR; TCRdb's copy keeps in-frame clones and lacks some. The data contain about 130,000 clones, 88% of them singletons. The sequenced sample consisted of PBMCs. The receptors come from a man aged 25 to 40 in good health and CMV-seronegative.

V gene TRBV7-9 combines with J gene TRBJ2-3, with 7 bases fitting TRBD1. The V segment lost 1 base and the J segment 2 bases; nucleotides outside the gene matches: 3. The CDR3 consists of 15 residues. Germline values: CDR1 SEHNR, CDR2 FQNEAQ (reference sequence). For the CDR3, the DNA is TGTGCCAGCAGCTTAGGACAGGGAATCACAGATACGCAGTATTTT. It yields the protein CASSLGQGITDTQYF.

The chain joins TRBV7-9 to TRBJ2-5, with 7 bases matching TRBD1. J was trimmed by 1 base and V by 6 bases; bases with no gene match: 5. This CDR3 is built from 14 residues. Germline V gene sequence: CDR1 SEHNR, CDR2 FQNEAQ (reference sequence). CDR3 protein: CASRVGQAQETQYF. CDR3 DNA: TGTGCCAGCAGAGTAGGACAGGCCCAAGAGACCCAGTACTTC.

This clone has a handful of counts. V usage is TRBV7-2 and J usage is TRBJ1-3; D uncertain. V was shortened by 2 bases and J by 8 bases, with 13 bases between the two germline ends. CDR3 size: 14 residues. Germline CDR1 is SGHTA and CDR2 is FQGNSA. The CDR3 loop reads CASSLWQSGDTIYF. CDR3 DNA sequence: TGTGCCAGCAGCTTATGGCAAAGCGGGGACACCATATATTTT.

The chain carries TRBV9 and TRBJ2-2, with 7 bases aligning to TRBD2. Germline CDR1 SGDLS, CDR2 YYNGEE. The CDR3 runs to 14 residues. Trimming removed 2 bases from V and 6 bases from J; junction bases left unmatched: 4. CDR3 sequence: CASSVTSAAGELFF. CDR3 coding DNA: TGTGCCAGCAGCGTTACTAGCGCTGCCGGGGAGCTGTTTTTT.

The CDR3 region is CATRTGGQPQHF. The CDR3 nucleotides are TGTGCCACCCGGACGGGGGGCCAGCCCCAGCATTTT. J is TRBJ1-5 and V is TRBV27; perhaps TRBD1 as D (6 bases). Trimming shortened V by 10 bases and J by 7 bases, and 14 bases separated the two germline ends. This CDR3 has 12 amino acids. Germline CDR1 is MNHEY and CDR2 is SMNVEV (reference sequence).

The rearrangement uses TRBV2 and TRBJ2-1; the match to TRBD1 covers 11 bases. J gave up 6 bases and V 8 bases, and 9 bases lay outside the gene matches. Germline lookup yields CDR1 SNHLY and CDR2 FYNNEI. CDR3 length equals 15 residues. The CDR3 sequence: CASGEDRGLFNEQFF. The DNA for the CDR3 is TGTGCCAGCGGAGAGGACAGGGGGCTTTTCAATGAGCAGTTCTTC.

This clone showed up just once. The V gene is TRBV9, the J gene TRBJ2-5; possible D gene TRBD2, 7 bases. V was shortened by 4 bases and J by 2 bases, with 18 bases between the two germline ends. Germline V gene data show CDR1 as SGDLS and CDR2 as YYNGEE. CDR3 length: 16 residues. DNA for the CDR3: TGTGCCAGCAGCCCTAAGGGAGGGGGAGAGCAAGAGACCCAGTACTTC. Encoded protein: CASSPKGGGEQETQYF.

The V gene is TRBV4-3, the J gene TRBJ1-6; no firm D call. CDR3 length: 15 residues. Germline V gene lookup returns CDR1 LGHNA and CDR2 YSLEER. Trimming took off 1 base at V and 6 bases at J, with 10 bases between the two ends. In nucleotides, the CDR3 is TGCGCCAGCAGCCAAGTACCCGGGGTTAATTCACCCCTCCACTTT. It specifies CASSQVPGVNSPLHF.

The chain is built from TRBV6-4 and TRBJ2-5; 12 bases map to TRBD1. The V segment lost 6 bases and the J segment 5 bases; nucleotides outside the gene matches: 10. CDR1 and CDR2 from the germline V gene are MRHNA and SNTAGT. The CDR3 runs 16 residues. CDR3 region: CASSCRDRGRWETQYF. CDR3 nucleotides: TGTGCCAGCAGCTGTCGGGACAGGGGGCGCTGGGAGACCCAGTACTTC.

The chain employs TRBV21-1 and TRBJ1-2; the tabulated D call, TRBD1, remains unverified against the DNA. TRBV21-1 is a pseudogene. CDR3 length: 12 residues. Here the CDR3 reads CASPQDNYGYTF. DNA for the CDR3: TGTGCCAGCCCCCAGGATAACTATGGCTACACCTTC.

The chain's CDR3 is CASSEDRNYGYTF. The CDR3 coding sequence is TGTGCCAGCAGCGAAGACAGGAACTATGGCTACACCTTC. The chain carries TRBV11-2 and TRBJ1-2, with D perhaps TRBD1 (6 bases). The CDR3 is made up of 13 amino acids. Germline CDR1 is SGHAT and CDR2 is FQNNGV. V lost 5 bases and J 2 bases, leaving 9 bases between the germline ends.

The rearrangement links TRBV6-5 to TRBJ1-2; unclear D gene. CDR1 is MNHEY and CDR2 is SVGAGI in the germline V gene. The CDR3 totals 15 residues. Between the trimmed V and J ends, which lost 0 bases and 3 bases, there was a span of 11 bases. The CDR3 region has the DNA TGTGCCAGCAGTTACTCGTCGTCAGGCTACTATGGCTACACCTTC. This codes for CASSYSSSGYYGYTF.

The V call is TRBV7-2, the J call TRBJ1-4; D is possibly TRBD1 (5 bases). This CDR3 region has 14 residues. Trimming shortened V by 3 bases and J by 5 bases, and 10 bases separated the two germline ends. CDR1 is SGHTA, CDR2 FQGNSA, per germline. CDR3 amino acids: CASSFYQGNEKLFF. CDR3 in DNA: TGTGCCAGCAGCTTCTACCAGGGAAATGAAAAACTGTTTTTT.

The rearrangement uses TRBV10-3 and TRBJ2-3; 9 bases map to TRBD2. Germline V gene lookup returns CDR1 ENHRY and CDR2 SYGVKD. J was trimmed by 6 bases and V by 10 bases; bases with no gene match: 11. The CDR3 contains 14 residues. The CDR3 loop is CATSGTSLSDTQYF. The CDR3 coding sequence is TGTGCCACCTCCGGGACTAGCTTGTCTGATACGCAGTATTTT.

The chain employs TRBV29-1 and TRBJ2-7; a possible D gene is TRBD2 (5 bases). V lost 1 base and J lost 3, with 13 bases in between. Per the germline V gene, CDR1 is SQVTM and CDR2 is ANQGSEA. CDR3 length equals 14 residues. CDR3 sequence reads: CSVEGQVEGYEQYF. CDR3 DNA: TGCAGCGTTGAAGGGCAGGTTGAGGGCTACGAGCAGTACTTC.

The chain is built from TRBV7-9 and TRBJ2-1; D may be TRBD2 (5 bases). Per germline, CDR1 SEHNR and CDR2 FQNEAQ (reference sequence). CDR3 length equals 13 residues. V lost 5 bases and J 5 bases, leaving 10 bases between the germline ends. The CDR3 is CASSPGTNNEQFF. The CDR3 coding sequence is TGTGCCAGCAGCCCGGGAACGAACAATGAGCAGTTCTTC.

CDR3 sequence: CASSLDWWAGNAGLGYGYTF. The DNA of the CDR3 is TGCGCCAGCAGCTTGGATTGGTGGGCAGGTAATGCGGGCCTAGGCTATGGCTACACCTTC. The chain links TRBV5-1 to TRBJ1-2; D gene unclear. CDR1 SGHRS and CDR2 YFSETQ come from the germline V gene. The ends were cut back, 0 bases at V and 4 bases at J, with 28 bases in the middle. This CDR3 is 20 amino acids long.

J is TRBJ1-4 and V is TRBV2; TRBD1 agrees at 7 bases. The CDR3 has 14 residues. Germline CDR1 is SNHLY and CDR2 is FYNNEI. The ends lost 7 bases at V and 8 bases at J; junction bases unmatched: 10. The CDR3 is CASKADRSWEKLFF. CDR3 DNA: TGTGCCAGCAAGGCGGACAGGTCCTGGGAAAAACTGTTTTTT.

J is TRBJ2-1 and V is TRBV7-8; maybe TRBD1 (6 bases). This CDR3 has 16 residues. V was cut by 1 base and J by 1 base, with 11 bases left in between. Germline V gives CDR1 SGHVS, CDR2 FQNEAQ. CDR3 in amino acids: CASSLVGGGSYNEQFF. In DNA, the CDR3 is TGTGCCAGCAGCTTAGTTGGGGGCGGGTCCTACAATGAGCAGTTCTTC.

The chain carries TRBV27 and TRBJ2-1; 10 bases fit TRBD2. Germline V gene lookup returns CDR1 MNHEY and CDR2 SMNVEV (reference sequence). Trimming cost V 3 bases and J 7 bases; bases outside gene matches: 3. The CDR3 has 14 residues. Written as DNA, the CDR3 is TGTGCCAGCAGTTTGTCTAGCGGGAGAAATGAGCAGTTCTTC. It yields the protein CASSLSSGRNEQFF.

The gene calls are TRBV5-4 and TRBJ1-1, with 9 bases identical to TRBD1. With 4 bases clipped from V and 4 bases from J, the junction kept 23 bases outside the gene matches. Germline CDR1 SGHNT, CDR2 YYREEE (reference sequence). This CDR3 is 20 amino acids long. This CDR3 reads CASSIATGGKRVSSITEAFF. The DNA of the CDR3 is TGTGCCAGCAGCATAGCTACAGGGGGCAAGCGAGTCAGCAGCATCACTGAAGCTTTCTTT.

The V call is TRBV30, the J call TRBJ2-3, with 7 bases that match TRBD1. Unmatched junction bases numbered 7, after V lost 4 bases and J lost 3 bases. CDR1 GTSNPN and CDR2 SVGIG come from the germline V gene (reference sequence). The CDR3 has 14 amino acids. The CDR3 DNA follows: TGTGCCTGGAACAGACAGGGTCCTACAGATACGCAGTATTTT. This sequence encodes CAWNRQGPTDTQYF.

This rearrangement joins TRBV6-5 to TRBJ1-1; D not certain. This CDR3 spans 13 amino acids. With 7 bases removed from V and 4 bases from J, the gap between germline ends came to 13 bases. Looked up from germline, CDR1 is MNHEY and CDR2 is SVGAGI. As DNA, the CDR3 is TGTGCCAGCACCCCCCCGGGTTCCACTGAAGCTTTCTTT. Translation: CASTPPGSTEAFF.

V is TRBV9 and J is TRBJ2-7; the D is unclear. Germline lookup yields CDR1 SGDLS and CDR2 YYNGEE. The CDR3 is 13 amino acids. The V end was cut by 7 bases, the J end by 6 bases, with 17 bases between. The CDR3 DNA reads TGTGCCAGCGGGCGACCTCCCTACGTCGAGCAGTACTTC. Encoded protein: CASGRPPYVEQYF.

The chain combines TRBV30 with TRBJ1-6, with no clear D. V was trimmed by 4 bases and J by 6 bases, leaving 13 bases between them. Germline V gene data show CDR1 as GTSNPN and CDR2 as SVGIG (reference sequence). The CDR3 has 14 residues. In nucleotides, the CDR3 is TGTGCCTGGACTTTGGGCGAGGGTAATTCACCCCTCCACTTT. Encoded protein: CAWTLGEGNSPLHF. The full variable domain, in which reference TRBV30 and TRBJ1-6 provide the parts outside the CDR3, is SQTIHQWPATLVQPVGSPLSLECTVEGTSNPNLYWYRQAAGRGLQLLFYSVGIGQISSEVPQNLSASRPQDRQFILSSKKLLLSDSGFYLCAWTLGEGNSPLHFGNGTRLTVT.

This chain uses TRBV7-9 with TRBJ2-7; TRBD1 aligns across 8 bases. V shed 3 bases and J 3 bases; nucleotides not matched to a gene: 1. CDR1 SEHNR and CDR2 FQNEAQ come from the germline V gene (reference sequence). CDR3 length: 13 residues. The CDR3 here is CASSFDRGYEQYF. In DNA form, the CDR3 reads TGTGCCAGCAGCTTCGACAGGGGCTACGAGCAGTACTTC.

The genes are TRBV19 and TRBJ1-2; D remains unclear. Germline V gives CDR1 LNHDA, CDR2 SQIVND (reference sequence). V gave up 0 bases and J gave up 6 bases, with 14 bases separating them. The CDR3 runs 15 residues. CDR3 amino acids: CASSIDRWANNGYTF. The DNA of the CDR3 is TGTGCCAGTAGTATAGATCGATGGGCGAACAATGGCTACACCTTC.

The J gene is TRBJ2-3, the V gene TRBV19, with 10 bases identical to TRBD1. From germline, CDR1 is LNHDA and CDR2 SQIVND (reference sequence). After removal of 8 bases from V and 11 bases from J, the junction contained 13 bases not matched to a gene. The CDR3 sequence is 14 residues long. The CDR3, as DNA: TGTGCCAGTGCCCCCGGGACAGGGGCAACGCTGCAGTATTTT. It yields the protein CASAPGTGATLQYF.

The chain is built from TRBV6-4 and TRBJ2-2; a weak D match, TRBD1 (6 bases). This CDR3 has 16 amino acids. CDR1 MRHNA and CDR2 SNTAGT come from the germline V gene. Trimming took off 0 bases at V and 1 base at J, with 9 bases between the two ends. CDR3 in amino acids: CASSDSNRENTGELFF. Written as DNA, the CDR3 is TGTGCCAGCAGTGACTCGAACAGGGAGAACACCGGGGAGCTGTTTTTT.

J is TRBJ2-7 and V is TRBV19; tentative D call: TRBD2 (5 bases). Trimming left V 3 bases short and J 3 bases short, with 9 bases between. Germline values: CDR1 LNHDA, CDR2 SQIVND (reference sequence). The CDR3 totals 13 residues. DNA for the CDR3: TGTGCCAGTAGTATTTCTAGCTTCTACGAGCAGTACTTC. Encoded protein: CASSISSFYEQYF.

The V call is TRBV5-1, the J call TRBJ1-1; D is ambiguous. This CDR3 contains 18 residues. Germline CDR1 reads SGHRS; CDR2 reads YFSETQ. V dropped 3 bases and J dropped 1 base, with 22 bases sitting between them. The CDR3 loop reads CASSSSTEYSGRNTEAFF. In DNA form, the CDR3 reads TGCGCCAGCAGCTCGAGCACGGAGTACTCGGGGAGGAACACTGAAGCTTTCTTT.

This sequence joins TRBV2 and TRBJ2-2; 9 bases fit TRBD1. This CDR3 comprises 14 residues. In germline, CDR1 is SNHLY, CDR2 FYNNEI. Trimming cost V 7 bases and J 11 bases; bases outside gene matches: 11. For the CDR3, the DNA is TGTGCCAGCACCCGAGGGCGGGACAGGGCCGAGCTGTTTTTT. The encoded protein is CASTRGRDRAELFF. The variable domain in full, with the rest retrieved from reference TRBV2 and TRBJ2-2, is EPEVTQTPSHQVTQMGQEVILRCVPISNHLYFYWYRQILGQKVEFLVSFYNNEISEKSEIFDDQFSVERPDGSNFTLKIRSTKLEDSAMYFCASTRGRDRAELFFGEGSRLTVL.